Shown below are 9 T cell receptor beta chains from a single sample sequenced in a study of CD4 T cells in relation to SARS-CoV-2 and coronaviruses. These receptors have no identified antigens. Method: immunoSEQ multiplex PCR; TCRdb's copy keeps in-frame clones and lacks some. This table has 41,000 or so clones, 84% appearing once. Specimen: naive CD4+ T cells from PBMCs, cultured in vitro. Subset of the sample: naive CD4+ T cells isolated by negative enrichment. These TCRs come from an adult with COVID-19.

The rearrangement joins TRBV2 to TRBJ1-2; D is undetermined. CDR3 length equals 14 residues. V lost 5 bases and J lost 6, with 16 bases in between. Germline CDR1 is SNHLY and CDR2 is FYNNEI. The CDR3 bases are TGTGCCAGCAGTCGATCGGGCTCAGGACATGGCTACACCTTC. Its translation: CASSRSGSGHGYTF.

The CDR3 nucleotides read TGTGCCAGCGGGGGTGACCCTATGAATGAGCAGTTCTTC. It translates to CASGGDPMNEQFF. The V gene is TRBV28, the J gene TRBJ2-1, with D possibly called TRBD1 or TRBD2 (5 bases each). This CDR3 region has 13 residues. Germline CDR1 and CDR2: MDHEN and SYDVKM. Trimming left V 8 bases short and J 7 bases short, with 15 bases between.

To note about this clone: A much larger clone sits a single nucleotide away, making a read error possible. CDR3 in DNA: TGTGCCAGCAGTGAAGGGACTAGCGGGAGCAATGAGCAGTTCTTC. Amino acids: CASSEGTSGSNEQFF. The chain is built from TRBV6-1 and TRBJ2-1; 13 bases line up with TRBD2. V lost 1 base and J lost 6; bases outside the gene matches: 0. The V gene's germline CDR1 is MNHNS and CDR2 SASEGT. There are 15 residues in the CDR3.

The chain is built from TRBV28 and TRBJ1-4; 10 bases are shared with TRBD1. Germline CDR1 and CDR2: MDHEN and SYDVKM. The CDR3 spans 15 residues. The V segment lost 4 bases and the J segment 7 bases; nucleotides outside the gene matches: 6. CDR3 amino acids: CASSSTGGAGEKLFF. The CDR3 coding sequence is TGTGCCAGCAGTTCGACAGGGGGCGCGGGTGAAAAACTGTTTTTT.

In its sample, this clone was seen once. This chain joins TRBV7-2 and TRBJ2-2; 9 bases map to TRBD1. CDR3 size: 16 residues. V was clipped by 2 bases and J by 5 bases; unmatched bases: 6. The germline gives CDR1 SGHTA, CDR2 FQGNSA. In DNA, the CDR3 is TGTGCCAGCAGCTTAACAGGGACAGGGTGGACCGGGGAGCTGTTTTTT. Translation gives CASSLTGTGWTGELFF.

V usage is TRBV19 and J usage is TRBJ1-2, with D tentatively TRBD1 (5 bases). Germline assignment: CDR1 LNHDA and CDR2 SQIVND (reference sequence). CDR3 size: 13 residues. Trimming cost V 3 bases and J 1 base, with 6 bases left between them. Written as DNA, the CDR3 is TGTGCCAGTAGTATCGACAGTAACTATGGCTACACCTTC. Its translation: CASSIDSNYGYTF.

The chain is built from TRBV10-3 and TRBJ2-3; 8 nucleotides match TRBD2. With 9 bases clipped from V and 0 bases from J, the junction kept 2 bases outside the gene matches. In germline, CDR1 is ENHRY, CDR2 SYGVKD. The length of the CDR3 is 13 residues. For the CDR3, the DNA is TGTGCCATGCGACTAGCGAGCACAGATACGCAGTATTTT. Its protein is CAMRLASTDTQYF.

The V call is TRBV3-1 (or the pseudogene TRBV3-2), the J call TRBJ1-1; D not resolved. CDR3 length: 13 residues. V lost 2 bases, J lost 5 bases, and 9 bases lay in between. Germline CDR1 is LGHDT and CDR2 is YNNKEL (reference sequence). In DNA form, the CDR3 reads TGTGCCAGCAGCCAACGGGGAGGGACTGAAGCTTTCTTT. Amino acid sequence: CASSQRGGTEAFF.

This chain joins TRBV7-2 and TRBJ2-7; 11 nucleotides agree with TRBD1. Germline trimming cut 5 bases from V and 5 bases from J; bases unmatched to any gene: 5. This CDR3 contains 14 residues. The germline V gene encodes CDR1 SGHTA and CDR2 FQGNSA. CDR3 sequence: CASSRDRGSNEQYF. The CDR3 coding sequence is TGTGCCAGCAGCCGGGACAGGGGGTCCAACGAGCAGTACTTC.